This TCR beta chain was recorded in a study of T cell responses to AZD1222 COVID-19 vaccine. The study, taken as a whole, reports: It was only a handful of AZD1222 recipients who were seropositive at baseline.

Repertoires were generated with immunoSEQ multiplex PCR, while TCRdb's copy carries only in-frame clones and drops some. The sample records more than 150,000 clones, 94% being singletons. Details on this clone: Its specificity is not known.

The CDR3 covers 15 residues. CDR1 is LNHNV, CDR2 YYDKDF, per germline (reference sequence). V lost 1 base to trimming and J lost 3 bases; unmatched junction nucleotides: 5. The chain is built from TRBV15 and TRBJ2-5; 7 bases are a match to TRBD2. The specimen comprised peripheral blood, sampled on day 0 of AZD1222 vaccination. This TCR was sampled from an adult in good health. The CDR3: CATSRGGREEETQYF. DNA for the CDR3: TGTGCCACCAGCAGAGGAGGGAGGGAGGAAGAGACCCAGTACTTC.